This T cell receptor beta chain originates from a study of shared clonotypes between healthy human individuals. CDR3 size: 15 residues. The V gene lost 6 bases and the J gene lost 0 bases, with 15 bases spanning the gap. The germline CDR1 and CDR2 sequences are SNHLY and FYNNEI. Terminally differentiated effector memory CD45RA+ cells were left out of the naive CD8 fraction, which was CD45RO-negative and positively selected for CCR7. Data came from immunoSEQ multiplex PCR; TCRdb stores just in-frame clones and leaves some out. This table has about 2,100,000 clones, under 95% appearing once. This chain links TRBV2 with TRBJ2-7; D gene ambiguous. This sequence was found in a man aged 18 to 29 in good health. Some clones in this sample may be carry-over from other donors' samples. Sequenced sample: naive CD8+ T cells from PBMCs. As DNA, the CDR3 is TGTGCCAGCAGCATTACAAGCCAGAGCTCCTACGAGCAGTACTTC. This encodes CASSITSQSSYEQYF.